These T cell receptor beta chains were read from a single sample in a study of vaccination and CD4 T cells after COVID-19. TCRdb itself ran the PCR reads through MiXCR, one entry per CDR3 protein. The sample has roughly 14,000 distinct CDR3 sequences, about 46% seen once. The antigens of these receptors remain unknown. Sequencing was performed on CD4+ T cells from blood, cultured in vitro. The source of these receptors is a human donor who had recovered from COVID-19. The CDR3 runs from the conserved cysteine through the conserved F or W. The D gene is left open where the match is weak. Some rows have no size entry. The others give once, few or many, or a class for an expanded clone.

>TRBD2|TRBJ2-1|TRBV6-1|-|15
TGTGCCAGCAAGCGGAGGGAGGGCTCCTACAATGAGCAGTTCTTC
CASKRREGSYNEQFF
>TRBD2|TRBJ2-5|TRBV6-2/TRBV6-3|-|14
TGTGCCAGCACCCTTAGCGGGGACGGGGAGACCCAGTACTTC
CASTLSGDGETQYF
>-|TRBJ1-2|TRBV5-1|-|16
TGCGCCAGCAGCATCGATTCAGGGTTTGCAAACTATGGCTACACCTTC
CASSIDSGFANYGYTF
>-|TRBJ1-5|TRBV4-2|few|17
TGTGCCAGCAGCCAAACAACCAGGGGAAAGAACAATCAGCCCCAGCATTTT
CASSQTTRGKNNQPQHF
>-|TRBJ1-1|TRBV20-1|-|14
TGCAGTGCCAGAAGGCTCTACATGAACACTGAAGCTTTCTTT
CSARRLYMNTEAFF
>-|TRBJ2-7|TRBV6-5|-|13
TGTGCCAGCAGTTACGGGGCCCCCTACGAGCAGTACTTC
CASSYGAPYEQYF
>TRBD2|TRBJ2-7|TRBV7-2|-|16
TGTGCCAGCCAGGGGGGTGGGACTAGCGGGCGGCCAGGGCAGTACTTC
CASQGGGTSGRPGQYF
>-|TRBJ2-5|TRBV6-5|-|13
TGTGCCAGCAGTTACGACAGCTTGCAGACCCAGTACTTC
CASSYDSLQTQYF
>TRBD1|TRBJ1-1|TRBV7-8|-|15
TGTGCCAGCAGCTCCAGCGGGACAGACTACACTGAAGCTTTCTTT
CASSSSGTDYTEAFF
>-|TRBJ2-1|TRBV27|-|14
TGTGCCAGCAGTTCCTTTGCTAGGAACAATGAGCAGTTCTTC
CASSSFARNNEQFF
>-|TRBJ1-2|TRBV6-1|few|15
TGTGCCAGCAGTCAAACCCTGGACAGAACCTATGGCTACACCTTC
CASSQTLDRTYGYTF
>-|TRBJ1-1|TRBV18|-|13
TGTGCCAGCTTTCAGGGGAGCGCCACTGAAGCTTTCTTT
CASFQGSATEAFF
>TRBD2|TRBJ2-7|TRBV27|-|15
TGTGCCAGCAGTTCTCAGAAGCGGGAGCCATACGAGCAGTACTTC
CASSSQKREPYEQYF
>TRBD2|TRBJ2-3|TRBV6-1|-|16
TGTGCCAGCAGAAAACTAGCGGGTTTAAGCACAGATACGCAGTATTTT
CASRKLAGLSTDTQYF
>-|TRBJ2-7|TRBV6-1|-|15
TGTGCCAGCGCACCCGTCGGGACTCCTGTCTACGAGCAGTACTTC
CASAPVGTPVYEQYF
>-|TRBJ2-7|TRBV20-1|few|14
TGCAGTGCTAGAAGTACCGCGGTCTCCTACGAGCAGTACTTC
CSARSTAVSYEQYF
>-|TRBJ1-3|TRBV20-1|few|13
TGCAGTGCTAGTTCGGGGATAGGAAACACCATATATTTT
CSASSGIGNTIYF
>-|TRBJ2-7|TRBV7-8|-|15
TGTGCCAGCAGCTTAGGCCGTTACGGGAGTCTCGAGCAGTACTTC
CASSLGRYGSLEQYF
>-|TRBJ1-4|TRBV27|few|13
TGTGCCAGCAGCAGACTGGTCTGGGAAAAACTGTTTTTT
CASSRLVWEKLFF
>-|TRBJ1-1|TRBV7-2|-|14
TGTGCCAGCAGCTTAAGATTGCGATTCACTGAAGCTTTCTTT
CASSLRLRFTEAFF
>TRBD1|TRBJ1-2|TRBV12-3/TRBV12-4|-|15
TGTGCCAGCAGTTCCAGGGACAGGTCTAACTATGGCTACACCTTC
CASSSRDRSNYGYTF
>-|TRBJ2-3|TRBV6-1|-|12
TGTGCCAGCAGTGAGGTCCCAGATACGCAGTATTTT
CASSEVPDTQYF
>-|TRBJ1-1|TRBV27|few|15
TGTGCCAGCAGTTTCGCGGGACAAATGAACACTGAAGCTTTCTTT
CASSFAGQMNTEAFF
>TRBD1|TRBJ1-4|TRBV20-1|few|15
TGCAGTGCTAGCATCACAGGGGCAACTAATGAAAAACTGTTTTTT
CSASITGATNEKLFF
>-|TRBJ2-7|TRBV30|-|16
TGTGCCTGGAGACTGGGGCGCGGAGGGGTCGTCGACGAGCAGTACTTC
CAWRLGRGGVVDEQYF
>-|TRBJ2-6|TRBV6-2/TRBV6-3|-|14
TGTGCCAGCAGTTACAGCTCTGGGGCCAACGTCCTGACTTTC
CASSYSSGANVLTF
>-|TRBJ2-3|TRBV4-1|few|18
TGCGCCAGCAGCCAACTTGGGGGCCTGCGCGGGGGCACAGATACGCAGTATTTT
CASSQLGGLRGGTDTQYF
>-|TRBJ1-5|TRBV6-1|-|15
TGTGCCAGCATGGGGCACGGACTGAGCAATCAGCCCCAGCATTTT
CASMGHGLSNQPQHF
>-|TRBJ1-6|TRBV20-1|few|16
TGCAGTGCTAGAAAACAAGGAAGCTCCTATAATTCACCCCTCCACTTT
CSARKQGSSYNSPLHF